Following are 21 T cell receptor beta chains from one sample sequenced in a study of blood T cell repertoires in COVID-19 (TCRdb year 2020). Libraries were prepared through the immunoSEQ multiplex PCR assay. Imported from immuneACCESS, the table was reduced by TCRdb to in-frame sequences with V and J called. These copies leave out some clones; in studies compared against another copy, an unresolved V gene accounts for under half, and the cause of the remainder is not known. The sample records 300,000 to 400,000 clones, approximately 90% of which are singletons. The top ten constitute 3.5% to 4% of the sample. The sequencing sample was made of peripheral blood. All receptors come from a woman between 45 and 60 years old with active or convalescent COVID-19.

The chain carries TRBV7-2 and TRBJ2-7, with D possibly TRBD2 on 5 matching bases. CDR1 SGHTA and CDR2 FQGNSA come from the germline V gene. The CDR3 is 13 amino acids. Trimming removed 4 bases at V and 3 bases at J, with 10 bases between. The CDR3 nucleotides are TGTGCCAGCAGCTCCGGACTTATCTACGAGCAGTACTTC. As protein: CASSSGLIYEQYF. Complete variable domain (other parts from reference TRBV7-2 and TRBJ2-7): GAGVSQSPSNKVTEKGKDVELRCDPISGHTALYWYRQSLGQGLEFLIYFQGNSAPDKSGLPSDRFSAERTGGSVSTLTIQRTQQEDSAVYLCASSSGLIYEQYFGPGTRLTVT.

The V and J genes are TRBV30 and TRBJ2-7, with D hard to call. The CDR3 sequence is 12 residues long. The V gene's germline CDR1 is GTSNPN and CDR2 SVGIG (reference sequence). Trimming took off 3 bases at V and 6 bases at J, with 12 bases between the two ends. The CDR3 DNA reads as TGTGCCTGGAGACAAAATCCGGGCGAGCAGTACTTC. As protein: CAWRQNPGEQYF.

This chain joins TRBV27 and TRBJ2-7; D perhaps matches TRBD1 (5 bases). Germline V gene lookup returns CDR1 MNHEY and CDR2 SMNVEV (reference sequence). Trimming took 0 bases from V and 4 from J, leaving 7 bases between them. There are 13 residues in the CDR3. DNA for the CDR3: TGTGCCAGCAGTTTATCGACAGAATACGAGCAGTACTTC. Translation gives CASSLSTEYEQYF.

This clone was counted a single time. The chain has TRBV19 and TRBJ2-3; D is ambiguous. The V gene lost 11 bases and the J gene lost 5 bases, with 8 bases spanning the gap. This CDR3 spans 10 amino acids. Germline CDR1 is LNHDA and CDR2 is SQIVND (reference sequence). The CDR3 here is CAGPLDTQYF. Here the CDR3 DNA reads TGTGCCGGCCCCCTAGATACGCAGTATTTT.

The CDR3 DNA reads TGTGCCAGCAGTCCCGGGCTAGCGGGAAGGGGCTCCTACGAGCAGTACTTC. The encoded protein is CASSPGLAGRGSYEQYF. The V and J genes are TRBV13 and TRBJ2-7, with 9 bases identical to TRBD2. The CDR3 has 17 amino acids. In germline, CDR1 is PRHDT, CDR2 FYEKMQ (reference sequence). V was pared by 6 bases and J by 0 bases, with 12 bases of the junction left unmatched. The whole variable domain, remainder taken from reference TRBV13 and TRBJ2-7, is AAGVIQSPRHLIKEKRETATLKCYPIPRHDTVYWYQQGPGQDPQFLISFYEKMQSDKGSIPDRFSAQQFSDYHSELNMSSLELGDSALYFCASSPGLAGRGSYEQYFGPGTRLTVT.

The chain links TRBV28 to TRBJ2-5; 12 bases map to TRBD2. Unmatched junction bases numbered 8, after V lost 6 bases and J lost 3 bases. The CDR3 contains 16 residues. Germline CDR1 and CDR2: MDHEN and SYDVKM. The CDR3 spells CASSPGTSGFEETQYF. Written as DNA, the CDR3 is TGTGCCAGCAGCCCCGGGACTAGCGGGTTCGAAGAGACCCAGTACTTC.

This chain connects TRBV6-1 to TRBJ2-1; TRBD2 agrees at 15 bases. There are 18 residues in the CDR3. With 2 bases clipped from V and 6 bases from J, the junction kept 8 bases outside the gene matches. The germline CDR1 and CDR2 sequences are MNHNS and SASEGT. CDR3 bases: TGTGCCAGCAGTGAAATCCCCGGACTAGCGGGAGGGTTCAATGAGCAGTTCTTC. This encodes CASSEIPGLAGGFNEQFF.

V and J are TRBV4-1 and TRBJ1-5; no clear D gene. Trimming pared 5 bases from V and 4 bases from J, leaving 24 bases between. The germline CDR1 and CDR2 sequences are MGHRA and YSYEKL. This CDR3 region has 18 residues. The CDR3 DNA reads as TGCGCCAGCAGCGAAAAGGCCCCGGGATCAACAAGTAATCAGCCCCAGCATTTT. It specifies CASSEKAPGSTSNQPQHF.

The chain uses TRBV19 and TRBJ2-3; 9 bases are shared with TRBD1. Germline loops: CDR1 LNHDA, CDR2 SQIVND (reference sequence). Trimming removed 3 bases from V and 0 bases from J; junction bases left unmatched: 7. There are 17 residues in the CDR3. The CDR3 DNA follows: TGTGCCAGTAGTATCTTAGCCGGGACAGGGAGCACAGATACGCAGTATTTT. This codes for CASSILAGTGSTDTQYF.

This clone was detected only a few times. The chain couples TRBV5-1 to TRBJ2-7; no reliable D call. V was clipped by 4 bases and J by 1 base, with 9 bases between them. Germline CDR1 is SGHRS and CDR2 is YFSETQ. This CDR3 region has 13 residues. Here the CDR3 reads CASSGDGSYEQYF. In DNA, the CDR3 is TGCGCCAGCAGCGGAGACGGTTCCTACGAGCAGTACTTC. The whole variable domain, remainder taken from reference TRBV5-1 and TRBJ2-7, is KAGVTQTPRYLIKTRGQQVTLSCSPISGHRSVSWYQQTPGQGLQFLFEYFSETQRNKGNFPGRFSGRQFSNSRSEMNVSTLELGDSALYLCASSGDGSYEQYFGPGTRLTVT.

This chain uses TRBV10-3 with TRBJ1-2; 7 bases line up with TRBD1. This CDR3 is built from 16 residues. The germline gives CDR1 ENHRY, CDR2 SYGVKD. The V segment lost 0 bases and the J segment 4 bases; nucleotides outside the gene matches: 8. Here the CDR3 reads CAISESKAGGLYGYTF. CDR3 nucleotide sequence: TGTGCCATCAGTGAGTCGAAGGCAGGGGGTCTCTATGGCTACACCTTC.

This sequence joins TRBV2 and TRBJ2-1, with 11 bases identical to TRBD2. The CDR3 spans 14 residues. Germline V CDR1 and CDR2: SNHLY, FYNNEI. V trimming: 8 bases; J trimming: 5 bases; junction bases outside the gene matches: 5. Here the CDR3 DNA reads TGTGCCAGCGGGGCTAGCGGGGGGAACAATGAGCAGTTCTTC. Its protein is CASGASGGNNEQFF.

This clone was seen once. The chain employs TRBV5-1 and TRBJ2-3, with D maybe TRBD2 (6 bases). The germline CDR1 and CDR2 sequences are SGHRS and YFSETQ. CDR3 size: 15 residues. Trimming took off 2 bases at V and 0 bases at J, with 10 bases between the two ends. As DNA, the CDR3 is TGCGCCAGCAGCTTCGGGGCGGGGAGCACAGATACGCAGTATTTT. Translation gives CASSFGAGSTDTQYF.

The V call is TRBV6-2 or TRBV6-3, the J call TRBJ2-1; 10 bases match TRBD2. The CDR3 length is 14 residues. Per the germline V gene, CDR1 is MNHEY and CDR2 is SVGEGT. The V and J ends lost 6 bases and 10 bases, in that order; junction bases with no gene match: 9. DNA of the CDR3: TGTGCCAGCAGCTCCACCGGGACTAGCGACGAGCAGTTCTTC. Protein product: CASSSTGTSDEQFF.

The chain uses TRBV24-1 and TRBJ2-7; 8 bases fit TRBD2. CDR3 length: 15 amino acids. V dropped 7 bases and J dropped 2; count of bases not matched to a gene: 9. Germline V gene data show CDR1 as KGHDR and CDR2 as SFDVKD. The CDR3 sequence is CATSPPTSAPYEQYF. The CDR3 DNA sequence: TGTGCCACCAGCCCCCCGACTAGCGCACCCTACGAGCAGTACTTC.

The rearrangement links TRBV7-2 to TRBJ2-7; perhaps TRBD1 as D (6 bases). V was trimmed by 2 bases and J by 9 bases, leaving 14 bases between them. This CDR3 is built from 13 residues. In germline, CDR1 is SGHTA, CDR2 FQGNSA. CDR3 in amino acids: CASSLSEGDVQYF. CDR3 bases: TGTGCCAGCAGCTTAAGCGAGGGGGATGTGCAGTACTTC.

The genes are TRBV10-3 and TRBJ2-7, with TRBD1 as a possible D gene (7 bases). Germline V gives CDR1 ENHRY, CDR2 SYGVKD. There are 15 residues in the CDR3. Trimming took 3 bases from V and 0 from J, leaving 12 bases between them. The CDR3 DNA reads as TGTGCCATCAGTGACCCGGGGGACAGCTCCTACGAGCAGTACTTC. Protein: CAISDPGDSSYEQYF.

The chain has TRBV6-5 and TRBJ1-2; perhaps TRBD1 as D (5 bases). The CDR3 spans 13 residues. With 6 bases removed from V and 3 bases from J, the gap between germline ends came to 11 bases. Germline CDR1 MNHEY, CDR2 SVGAGI. The CDR3 DNA sequence: TGTGCCAGCAGCCCGGGGGTCGACTATGGCTACACCTTC. Its protein product is CASSPGVDYGYTF.

The rearrangement joins TRBV5-6 to TRBJ1-2; D is unclear. Germline loops: CDR1 SGHDT, CDR2 YYEEEE. The CDR3 runs to 16 residues. Trimming cost V 2 bases and J 4 bases, with 18 bases left between them. The CDR3: CASSFYYWTESYGYTF. In DNA form, the CDR3 reads TGTGCCAGCAGCTTTTACTATTGGACTGAGAGCTATGGCTACACCTTC. Full variable domain (remainder filled in from reference TRBV5-6 and TRBJ1-2): DAGVTQSPTHLIKTRGQQVTLRCSPKSGHDTVSWYQQALGQGPQFIFQYYEEEERQRGNFPDRFSGHQFPNYSSELNVNALLLGDSALYLCASSFYYWTESYGYTFGSGTRLTVV.

This chain joins TRBV5-5 and TRBJ1-2, with 7 bases that match TRBD1. Looked up from germline, CDR1 is SGHKS and CDR2 is YYEKEE (reference sequence). Trimming took 4 bases from V and 5 from J; bases not matched to a gene: 8. The length of the CDR3 is 14 residues. The CDR3 DNA reads TGTGCCAGCAGCCCTGGGACAGAACAATATGGCTACACCTTC. Its protein is CASSPGTEQYGYTF.

V is TRBV10-3 and J is TRBJ2-7; weak D call: TRBD1 (5 bases). Trimming removed 3 bases from V and 9 bases from J, with 15 bases in between. The CDR3 consists of 13 residues. Germline V gives CDR1 ENHRY, CDR2 SYGVKD. The CDR3 DNA sequence: TGTGCCATCAGTGAAACAGGATTCAAGGGGCAGTACTTC. Protein sequence: CAISETGFKGQYF.